The rows below give T cell receptor beta chains drawn from one sample of a study of hypomethylating agent response in myelodysplastic syndrome. TCRdb keeps only in-frame clones here, not all; method: immunoSEQ multiplex PCR. The data contain around 5,100 clones, 70% to 90% of them seen just once; the ten biggest clones take up roughly 17%. The sample consisted of bone marrow, taken before or after starting hypomethylating agent treatment for myelodysplastic syndrome (not recorded which). Receptors originate from a human donor with myelodysplastic syndrome. Both conserved end residues are part of each CDR3. The order of the fields is D gene, J gene, V gene, CDR3 DNA, CDR3 protein. The D gene is left open where the match is weak.

>TRBD2|TRBJ2-3|TRBV7-3
TGTGCCAGCAGCCCGCGGGGGTTAGACACAGATACGCAGTATTTT
CASSPRGLDTDTQYF
>TRBD2|TRBJ2-1|TRBV18
TGTGCCAGCTCACGGGGGGCGGGGGGCCCACCCTACAATGAGCAGTTCTTC
CASSRGAGGPPYNEQFF
>-|TRBJ2-3|TRBV7-8
TGTGCCAGCAGCGCAAGAGAGGGCTCAGATACGCAGTATTTT
CASSAREGSDTQYF
>-|TRBJ2-1|TRBV5-6
TGTGCCAGCAGCTCCCAGACGAGCATTGAGCAGTTCTTC
CASSSQTSIEQFF
>-|TRBJ2-2|TRBV12-5
TGTGCTAGTGGTTCCTTGAACACCGGGGAGCTGTTTTTT
CASGSLNTGELFF
>-|TRBJ2-2|TRBV29-1
TGCAGCGTCGCTTCGTCTGGGAACACCGGGGAGCTGTTTTTT
CSVASSGNTGELFF
>-|TRBJ2-3|TRBV5-1
TGCGCCAGCAGCTTGGGGTGGGATACGCAGTATTTT
CASSLGWDTQYF
>-|TRBJ2-5|TRBV11-3
TGTGCCAGCAGCTACGCAGGCCCTCAAGAGACCCAGTACTTC
CASSYAGPQETQYF
>-|TRBJ1-2|TRBV5-4
TGTGCCAGCAGCTTAGCAGGGAACTATGGCTACACCTTC
CASSLAGNYGYTF
>-|TRBJ1-2|TRBV4-1
TGCGCCAGCAGCCAAGATAGGGGAGCAGTCAACTATGGCTACACCTTC
CASSQDRGAVNYGYTF
>TRBD1|TRBJ2-1|TRBV23-1
TGCGCCAGCAGTCAATCGGACAGGGGGAGGTATTTCAATGAGCAGTTCTTC
CASSQSDRGRYFNEQFF
>TRBD2|TRBJ2-1|TRBV29-1
TGCAGCGTTGAAGATATAGGCGGGGGGGCCCTCGTGCAGTTCTTC
CSVEDIGGGALVQFF
>-|TRBJ2-3|TRBV29-1
TGCAGCGTTGCCCCCCGGGACAGCACAGATACGCAGTATTTT
CSVAPRDSTDTQYF